This TCR beta chain was retrieved from a study of T cell responses to AZD1222 COVID-19 vaccine. Study observations and caveats: Most donors were white British, females outnumbered males, and clonal diversity was possibly underestimated. Without day 14 samples, only post-peak T cell repertoires were studied.

Worth noting for this clone: Its antigen is unknown.

This table comes from immunoSEQ multiplex PCR, and its TCRdb copy is limited to in-frame clones, with some not included. The sample records about 40,000 clones, 88% being singletons. The length of the CDR3 is 14 residues. With 7 bases removed from V and 0 bases from J, the gap between germline ends came to 10 bases. CDR1 is SNHLY and CDR2 is FYNNEI in the germline V gene. This receptor was obtained from an adult who received the MenACWY meningococcal vaccine as a control. The sequenced sample was peripheral blood, obtained 28 days after the second dose of the MenACWY control vaccine. This rearrangement joins TRBV2 to TRBJ2-4; the D gene is possibly TRBD1 (6 bases). The CDR3 coding sequence is TGTGCCAGCACTGGGGGCGGAGCCAAAAACATTCAGTACTTC. Translating it yields CASTGGGAKNIQYF.